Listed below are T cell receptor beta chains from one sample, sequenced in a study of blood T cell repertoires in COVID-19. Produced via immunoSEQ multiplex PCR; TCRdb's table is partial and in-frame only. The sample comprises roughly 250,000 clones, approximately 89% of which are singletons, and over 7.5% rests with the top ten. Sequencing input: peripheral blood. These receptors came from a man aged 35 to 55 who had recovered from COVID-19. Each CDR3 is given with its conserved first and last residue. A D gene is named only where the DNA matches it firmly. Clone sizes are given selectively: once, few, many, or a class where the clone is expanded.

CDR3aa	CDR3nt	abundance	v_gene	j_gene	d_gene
CASSQEGKGAGNTIYF	TGCGCCAGCAGCCAAGAGGGCAAGGGGGCGGGAAACACCATATATTTT	-	TRBV4-1	TRBJ1-3	TRBD1
CASTMTGGYGYTF	TGCGCCAGCACCATGACAGGGGGTTATGGCTACACCTTC	-	TRBV5-1	TRBJ1-2	TRBD1
CASSQEAKDTQYF	TGTGCCAGCAGCCAAGAAGCAAAGGATACGCAGTATTTT	-	TRBV4-2	TRBJ2-3	-
CASSRPGQGNEAFF	TGTGCCAGCAGCCGTCCGGGACAGGGTAATGAAGCTTTCTTT	-	TRBV14	TRBJ1-1	TRBD1
CASSLDSRWDTQYF	TGTGCCAGCAGCTTAGATTCGAGGTGGGATACGCAGTATTTT	-	TRBV11-2	TRBJ2-3	-
CASSLKGGWPPGELFF	TGTGCCAGCAGTCTGAAAGGGGGATGGCCACCGGGGGAGCTGTTTTTT	-	TRBV5-6	TRBJ2-2	-
CASSSPGTEIKYNEQFF	TGTGCCAGCAGCAGTCCCGGGACAGAAATTAAGTACAATGAGCAGTTCTTC	-	TRBV6-2/TRBV6-3	TRBJ2-1	TRBD1
CASTSTGPNSPLHF	TGTGCCAGTACCTCGACAGGGCCGAATTCACCCCTCCACTTT	-	TRBV19	TRBJ1-6	TRBD1
CASSPRTRDREETQYF	TGTGCCAGCTCACCTCGCACCCGGGACAGGGAAGAGACCCAGTACTTC	-	TRBV18	TRBJ2-5	TRBD1
CASSFDGGYEAFF	TGCGCCAGCAGCTTTGACGGGGGTTACGAAGCTTTCTTT	-	TRBV4-3	TRBJ1-1	-
CASSYLAGRYYGYTF	TGTGCCAGCAGTTACTTGGCAGGGAGGTACTATGGCTACACCTTC	-	TRBV6-2/TRBV6-3	TRBJ1-2	-
CASSLLGADTQYF	TGTGCCAGCAGTTTATTGGGAGCAGATACGCAGTATTTT	-	TRBV12-3/TRBV12-4	TRBJ2-3	-
CASSLGVGGIRTDTQYF	TGTGCCAGCAGCTTGGGAGTCGGGGGAATAAGGACAGATACGCAGTATTTT	-	TRBV5-6	TRBJ2-3	-
CSASPGRPDNEQFF	TGCAGTGCAAGTCCGGGTCGCCCCGACAATGAGCAGTTCTTC	few	TRBV20-1	TRBJ2-1	-
CASSPPTSGTPGELFF	TGTGCCAGCAGCCCGCCGACTAGCGGGACCCCCGGGGAGCTGTTTTTT	-	TRBV7-2	TRBJ2-2	TRBD2
CASSLSHSAGNTIYF	TGTGCCAGCAGCTTATCTCACAGTGCTGGAAACACCATATATTTT	-	TRBV11-2	TRBJ1-3	-
CAILVAGGPYNEQYF	TGTGCCATCCTTGTAGCGGGGGGGCCTTACAACGAGCAGTACTTC	-	TRBV10-3	TRBJ2-7	TRBD2
CASSLSFRGGTDTQYF	TGTGCCAGCAGCTTAAGTTTTCGGGGGGGCACAGATACGCAGTATTTT	-	TRBV11-2	TRBJ2-3	TRBD2
CASSARPGQSYEQYF	TGTGCCAGCAGCGCGAGACCGGGACAGTCCTACGAGCAGTACTTC	-	TRBV9	TRBJ2-7	TRBD1
CASSKDRDYSNQPQHF	TGTGCCAGTAGTAAGGACAGGGATTATAGCAATCAGCCCCAGCATTTT	-	TRBV19	TRBJ1-5	TRBD1
CASSLAGLRSGVNNEQFF	TGCGCCAGCAGCTTGGCGGGACTCAGATCGGGCGTAAACAATGAGCAGTTCTTC	-	TRBV5-1	TRBJ2-1	-
CASSYRETQPQHF	TGTGCCAGCAGTTACAGGGAAACACAGCCCCAGCATTTT	-	TRBV12-3/TRBV12-4	TRBJ1-5	-
CASSERGLAGYEQYF	TGTGCCAGCAGCGAGAGAGGGCTAGCGGGGTACGAGCAGTACTTC	once	TRBV7-9	TRBJ2-7	TRBD2
CASSRSKGLARINEQFF	TGTGCCAGCAGTCGATCAAAAGGCCTTGCTAGAATCAATGAGCAGTTCTTC	-	TRBV6-6	TRBJ2-1	-
CSASDRGSTGELFF	TGCAGTGCGAGTGACAGGGGGTCCACCGGGGAGCTGTTTTTT	-	TRBV20-1	TRBJ2-2	TRBD1